This T cell receptor (beta chain) was recorded in a study of T cells in Graves' hyperthyroidism and ophthalmopathy. Study findings and constraints: Clonotypes that were expanded in thyroid above 0.001 mostly appeared in blood too.

This CDR3 has 17 residues. From germline, CDR1 is DFQATT and CDR2 SNEGSKA (reference sequence). With 2 bases clipped from V and 11 bases from J, the junction kept 19 bases outside the gene matches. RNA transcripts yielded amplified TCR beta CDR3 regions. HTBI primers were used for first-round RT-PCR of the TCR CDR3. One entry per CDR3 protein, called by TCRdb with MiXCR from the multiplex PCR reads. Of 370,000 or so distinct CDR3 sequences in the sample, more than 15% were seen once. With respect to this clonotype: No antigen is known for it.

Patients having uncontrolled infection, another autoimmune disease, pregnancy or lactation were not included. The J gene is TRBJ2-3, the V gene TRBV20-1, with TRBD2 matching over 10 bases. This receptor was obtained from a woman aged 18-35 years with Graves' hyperthyroidism that later progressed to Graves' ophthalmopathy. The sequenced material came from blood. As DNA, the CDR3 is TGCAGTGCTAGACCTCAAAACAACCTCCAAGGACTAGCGGAGCAGTATTTT. This translates into CSARPQNNLQGLAEQYF.